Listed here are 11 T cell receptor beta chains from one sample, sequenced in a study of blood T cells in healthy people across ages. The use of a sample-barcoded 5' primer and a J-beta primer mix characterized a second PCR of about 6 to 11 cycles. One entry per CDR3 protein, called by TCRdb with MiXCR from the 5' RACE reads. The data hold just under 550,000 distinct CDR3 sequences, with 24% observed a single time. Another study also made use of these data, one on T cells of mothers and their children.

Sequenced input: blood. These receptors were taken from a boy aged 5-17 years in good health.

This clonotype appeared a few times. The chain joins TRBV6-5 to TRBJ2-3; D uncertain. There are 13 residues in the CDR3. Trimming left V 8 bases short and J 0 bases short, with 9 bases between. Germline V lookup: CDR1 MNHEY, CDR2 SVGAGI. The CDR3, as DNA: TGTGCCAGCTTCGTACCTAGCACAGATACGCAGTATTTT. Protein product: CASFVPSTDTQYF.

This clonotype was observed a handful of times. Here the CDR3 DNA reads TGTGCCAGCAGCGCCGGACAGGGGGCAGGAAACATTCAGTACTTC. Its protein is CASSAGQGAGNIQYF. The V and J genes are TRBV9 and TRBJ2-4; 11 nucleotides agree with TRBD1. Germline assignment: CDR1 SGDLS and CDR2 YYNGEE. This CDR3 has 15 amino acids. After removal of 3 bases from V and 6 bases from J, the junction contained 5 bases not matched to a gene.

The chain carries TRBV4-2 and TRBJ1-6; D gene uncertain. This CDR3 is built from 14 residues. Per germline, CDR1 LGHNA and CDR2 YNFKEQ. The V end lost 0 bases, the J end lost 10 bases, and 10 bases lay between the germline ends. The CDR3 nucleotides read TGTGCCAGCAGCCAAGATCAGACCATCTCACCCCTCCACTTT. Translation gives CASSQDQTISPLHF.

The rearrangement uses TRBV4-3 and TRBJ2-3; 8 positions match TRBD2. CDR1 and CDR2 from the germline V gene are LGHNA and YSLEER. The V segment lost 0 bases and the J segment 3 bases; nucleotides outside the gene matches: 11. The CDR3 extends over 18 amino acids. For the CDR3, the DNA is TGCGCCAGCAGCCAAGAGAATCTCGGGACTAGTCTAACAGATACGCAGTATTTT. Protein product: CASSQENLGTSLTDTQYF.

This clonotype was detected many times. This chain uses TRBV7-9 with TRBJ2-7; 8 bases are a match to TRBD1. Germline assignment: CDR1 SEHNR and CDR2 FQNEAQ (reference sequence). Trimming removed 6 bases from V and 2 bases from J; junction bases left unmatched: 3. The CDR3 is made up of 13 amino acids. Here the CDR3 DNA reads TGTGCCAGCAGTCCGACAGGGGCCTACGAGCAGTACTTC. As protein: CASSPTGAYEQYF.

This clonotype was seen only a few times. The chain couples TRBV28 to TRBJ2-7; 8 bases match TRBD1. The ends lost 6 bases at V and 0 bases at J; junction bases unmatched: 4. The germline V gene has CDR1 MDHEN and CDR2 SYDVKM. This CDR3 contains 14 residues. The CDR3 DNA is TGTGCCAGCAGATGGACAGGGAGCTCCTACGAGCAGTACTTC. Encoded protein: CASRWTGSSYEQYF.

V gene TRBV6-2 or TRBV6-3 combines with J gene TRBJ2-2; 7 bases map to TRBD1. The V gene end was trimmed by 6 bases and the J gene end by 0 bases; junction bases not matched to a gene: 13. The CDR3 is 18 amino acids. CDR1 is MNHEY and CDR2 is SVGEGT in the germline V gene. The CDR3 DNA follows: TGTGCCAGCAGCCATTGGACAGGCCGGGACGCGAACACCGGGGAGCTGTTTTTT. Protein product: CASSHWTGRDANTGELFF.

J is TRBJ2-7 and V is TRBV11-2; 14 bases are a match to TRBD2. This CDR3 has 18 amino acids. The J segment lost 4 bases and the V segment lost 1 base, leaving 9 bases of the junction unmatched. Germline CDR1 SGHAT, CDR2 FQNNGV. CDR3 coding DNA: TGTGCCAGCAGCTTAGTGGGGACTAGCGGGAGTTTTGTATACGAGCAGTACTTC. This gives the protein CASSLVGTSGSFVYEQYF. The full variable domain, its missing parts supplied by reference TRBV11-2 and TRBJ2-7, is EAGVAQSPRYKIIEKRQSVAFWCNPISGHATLYWYQQILGQGPKLLIQFQNNGVVDDSQLPKDRFSAERLKGVDSTLKIQPAKLEDSAVYLCASSLVGTSGSFVYEQYFGPGTRLTVT.

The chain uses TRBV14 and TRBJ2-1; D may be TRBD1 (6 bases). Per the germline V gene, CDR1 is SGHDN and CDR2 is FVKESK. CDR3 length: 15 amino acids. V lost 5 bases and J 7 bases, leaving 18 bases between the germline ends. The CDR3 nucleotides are TGTGCCAGCAGCATGCAGGGGACGAGTGGGAATGAGCAGTTCTTC. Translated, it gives CASSMQGTSGNEQFF.

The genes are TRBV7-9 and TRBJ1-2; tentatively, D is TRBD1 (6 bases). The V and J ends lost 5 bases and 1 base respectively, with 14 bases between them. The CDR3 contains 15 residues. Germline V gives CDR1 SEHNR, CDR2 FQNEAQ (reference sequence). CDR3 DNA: TGTGCCAGCAGCGGCCAGGGACACCTTAACTATGGCTACACCTTC. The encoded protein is CASSGQGHLNYGYTF.

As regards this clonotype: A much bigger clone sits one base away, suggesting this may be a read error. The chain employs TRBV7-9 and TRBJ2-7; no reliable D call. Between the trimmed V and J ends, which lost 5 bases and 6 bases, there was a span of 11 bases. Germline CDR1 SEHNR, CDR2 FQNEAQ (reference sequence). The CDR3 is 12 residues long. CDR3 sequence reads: CASSLLWREQYF. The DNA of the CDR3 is TGTGCCAGCAGCCTCCTCTGGCGCGAGCAGTACTTC.